Only one count was recorded for the clone carrying this T cell receptor beta chain. The data are from a study of blood T cell repertoires in COVID-19. At the level of the study: From T cells, B-cell-depleted T cells, or PBMCs came the material, which was cDNA or gDNA.

Original methodology: Reference gene primers were amplified, and this amplification served to estimate nucleated cell counts. Profiled with immunoSEQ multiplex PCR; TCRdb holds only in-frame clones, not every one. Clonal size and the V and J genes are those of that table, whereas D and trimming came from the DNA. The sample includes fewer than 500,000 clones, about nine tenths seen only once; the top ten take more than 1.4%. CDR1 is WSHSY, CDR2 SAAADI, per germline. CDR3 length: 14 amino acids. Trimming cost V 1 base and J 5 bases, with 6 bases left between them. This clonotype originated in a woman aged 25-40 years with active or convalescent COVID-19. The chain recombines TRBV10-2 with TRBJ1-6; D is ambiguous. Sequenced input: peripheral blood. CDR3 in DNA: TGCGCCAGCAGTGAGTTTGGGCATAATTCACCCCTCCACTTT. This encodes CASSEFGHNSPLHF.